This T cell receptor (beta chain) was found in a study of neoadjuvant nivolumab and ipilimumab in lung cancer. Study-level findings and limits: Resected tumors had greater TCR richness and clonality than uninvolved lung.

This clone was recorded a few times. As yet, its antigen is unknown. CDR1 is SGHVS and CDR2 is FQNEAQ in the germline V gene. Trimming shortened V by 3 bases and J by 3 bases, and 9 bases separated the two germline ends. This CDR3 comprises 13 residues. The protocol was immunoSEQ multiplex PCR, while the TCRdb copy is restricted to in-frame clones and leaves out a portion. The sample holds over 7,000 clones; 79% are singletons and the top ten take roughly 6.6%. The specimen was adjacent normal lung tissue, collected after neoadjuvant nivolumab, alone or with ipilimumab, at or shortly before surgery. This TCR was recovered from an adult with non-small cell lung cancer. V gene TRBV7-8 combines with J gene TRBJ2-7; unclear D gene. Here the CDR3 reads CASSLGSRYEQYF. Here the CDR3 DNA reads TGTGCCAGCAGCTTGGGAAGCCGCTACGAGCAGTACTTC.